This T cell receptor (beta chain) was profiled in a study of T cells in localized non-small cell lung cancer. Findings and limits, study-wide: In uninvolved adjacent lung, T cell clonality reached its highest value, exceeding tumor. Among the top 100 tumor clones, a median roughly 57 appeared in adjacent lung. The tumor had only one region sequenced, so heterogeneity remains possible.

This CDR3 is 19 amino acids long. Germline V gene data show CDR1 as SGDLS and CDR2 as YYNGEE. Germline trimming cut 4 bases from V and 6 bases from J; bases unmatched to any gene: 14. The assay was immunoSEQ multiplex PCR, and TCRdb's table has in-frame clones only and misses some. The table lists tens of thousands of clones, roughly four fifths of them singletons. As for this clone: Antigen: not known.

The sample consisted of PBMCs, taken before any cancer treatment. This clonotype was sampled from a man between 40 and 69 years old with stage II lung adenocarcinoma. The chain couples TRBV9 to TRBJ2-3, with TRBD2 identical over 16 bases. CDR3 region: CASSPGMGLAGGAQDTQYF. CDR3 DNA sequence: TGTGCCAGCAGCCCAGGGATGGGACTAGCGGGGGGGGCACAGGATACGCAGTATTTT.